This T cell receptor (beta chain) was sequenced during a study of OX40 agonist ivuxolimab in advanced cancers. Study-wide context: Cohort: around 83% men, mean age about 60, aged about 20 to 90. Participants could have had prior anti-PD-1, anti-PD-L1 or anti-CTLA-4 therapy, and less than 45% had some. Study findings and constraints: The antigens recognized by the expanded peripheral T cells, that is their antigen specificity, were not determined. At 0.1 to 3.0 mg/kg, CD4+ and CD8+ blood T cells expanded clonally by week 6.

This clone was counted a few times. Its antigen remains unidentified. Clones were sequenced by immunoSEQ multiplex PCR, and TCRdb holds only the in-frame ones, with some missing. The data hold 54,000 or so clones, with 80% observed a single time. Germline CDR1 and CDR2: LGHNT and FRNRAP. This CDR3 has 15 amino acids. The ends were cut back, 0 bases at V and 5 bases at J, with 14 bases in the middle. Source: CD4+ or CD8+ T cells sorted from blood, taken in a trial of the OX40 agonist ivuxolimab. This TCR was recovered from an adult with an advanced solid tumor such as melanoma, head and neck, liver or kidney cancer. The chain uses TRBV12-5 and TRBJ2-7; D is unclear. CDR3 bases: TGTGCTAGTGGTTTGGTATCAAGCCCCGTCCACGAGCAGTACTTC. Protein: CASGLVSSPVHEQYF.